The following is a T cell receptor (beta chain) sequence with its context. Its matching antigen is unknown. This sample is drawn from a study of post-analysis software for immune sequencing data. Study details: The disease courses spanned relapsing-remitting, secondary progressive and progressive-relapsing forms of multiple sclerosis. The study, taken as a whole, reports: Samples from a shared batch, those prepared together, strongly co-clustered by F measure. Multiple sclerosis patients had significantly lower normalized Chao1 diversity than controls. TRBV segments more frequent in patients than in controls numbered roughly 5 and included TRBV5-6, TRBV5-1 and TRBV20-1.

In germline, CDR1 is DFQATT, CDR2 SNEGSKA (reference sequence). The length of the CDR3 is 14 residues. J was trimmed by 7 bases and V by 8 bases; bases with no gene match: 12. Each TCR beta cDNA library carried unique molecular identifiers. The authors obtained some 500,000 cDNA molecules from about 0.94 to 9.7 million T cells. TCRdb called the PCR reads again in MiXCR, with one record for every CDR3 protein. The data contain 650,000 to 850,000 distinct CDR3 sequences, roughly 46% of them seen just once; the ten biggest clones take up around 4.7%. Sequenced: blood. The TCR sequence derives from a girl aged 10 to 17 with multiple sclerosis. The chain couples TRBV20-1 to TRBJ2-1; 9 positions agree with TRBD1. The CDR3 sequence is CSCSSGTGSNEQFF. The CDR3 nucleotides are TGCAGTTGTTCATCCGGGACAGGGTCAAATGAGCAGTTCTTC.